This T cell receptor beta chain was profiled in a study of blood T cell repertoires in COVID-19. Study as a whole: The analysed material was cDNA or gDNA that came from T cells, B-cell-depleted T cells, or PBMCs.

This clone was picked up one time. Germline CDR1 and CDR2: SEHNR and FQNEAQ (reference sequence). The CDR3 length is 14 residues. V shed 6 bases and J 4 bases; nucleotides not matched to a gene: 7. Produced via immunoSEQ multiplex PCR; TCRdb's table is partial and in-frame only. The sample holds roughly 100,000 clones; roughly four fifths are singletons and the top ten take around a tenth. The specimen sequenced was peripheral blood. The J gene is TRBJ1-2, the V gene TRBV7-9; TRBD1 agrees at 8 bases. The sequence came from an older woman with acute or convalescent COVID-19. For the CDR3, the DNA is TGTGCCAGCAGTACAGGGGGGCCCGCCTATGGCTACACCTTC. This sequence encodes CASSTGGPAYGYTF.